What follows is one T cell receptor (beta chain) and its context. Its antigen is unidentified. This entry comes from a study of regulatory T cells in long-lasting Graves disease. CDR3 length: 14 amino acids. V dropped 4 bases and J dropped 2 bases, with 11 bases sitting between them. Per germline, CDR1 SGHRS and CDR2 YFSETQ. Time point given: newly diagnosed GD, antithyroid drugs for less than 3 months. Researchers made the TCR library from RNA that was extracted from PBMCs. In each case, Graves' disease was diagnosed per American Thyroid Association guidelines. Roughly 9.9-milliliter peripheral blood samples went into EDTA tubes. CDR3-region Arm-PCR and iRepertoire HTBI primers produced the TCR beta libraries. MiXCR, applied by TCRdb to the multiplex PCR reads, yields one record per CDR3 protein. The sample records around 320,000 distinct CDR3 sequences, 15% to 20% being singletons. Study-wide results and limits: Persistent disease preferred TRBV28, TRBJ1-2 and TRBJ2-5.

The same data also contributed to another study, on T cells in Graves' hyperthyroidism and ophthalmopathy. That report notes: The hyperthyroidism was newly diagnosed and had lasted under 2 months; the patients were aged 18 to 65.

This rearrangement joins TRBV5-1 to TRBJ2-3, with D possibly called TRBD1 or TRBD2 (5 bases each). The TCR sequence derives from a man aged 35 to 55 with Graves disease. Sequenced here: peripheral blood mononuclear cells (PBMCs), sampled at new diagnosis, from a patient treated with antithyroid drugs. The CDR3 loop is CASSLGRPTDTQYF. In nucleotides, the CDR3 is TGCGCCAGCAGCCTGGGACGGCCCACAGATACGCAGTATTTT.